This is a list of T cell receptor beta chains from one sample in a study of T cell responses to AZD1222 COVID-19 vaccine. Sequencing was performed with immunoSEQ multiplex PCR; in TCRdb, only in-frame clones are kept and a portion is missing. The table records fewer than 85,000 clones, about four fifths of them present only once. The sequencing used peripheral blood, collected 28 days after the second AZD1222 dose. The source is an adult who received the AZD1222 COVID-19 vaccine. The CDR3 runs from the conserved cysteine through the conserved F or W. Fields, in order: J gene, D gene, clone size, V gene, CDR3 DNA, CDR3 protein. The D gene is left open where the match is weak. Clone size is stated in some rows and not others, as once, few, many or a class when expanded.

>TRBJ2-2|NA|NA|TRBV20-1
TGCAGTGCTAGTGGGCAGCAAGCATTAACCGGGGAGCTGTTTTTT
CSASGQQALTGELFF
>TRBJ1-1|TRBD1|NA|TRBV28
TGTGCCAGCAGTCAAGCAGGGGGCCCTGAAGCTTTCTTT
CASSQAGGPEAFF
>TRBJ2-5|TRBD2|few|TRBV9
TGTGCCAGCAGCAAGGAAGCGGGAGGTATTGAGACCCAGTACTTC
CASSKEAGGIETQYF
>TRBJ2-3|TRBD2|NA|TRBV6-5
TGTGCCAGCACCAAGGGACTAGCGTCCACAGATACGCAGTATTTT
CASTKGLASTDTQYF
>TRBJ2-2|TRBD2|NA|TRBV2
TGTGCCAGCGGAGTGGGACTAGCGGGAATGGCCGGGGAGCTGTTTTTT
CASGVGLAGMAGELFF
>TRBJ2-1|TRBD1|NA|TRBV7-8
TGTGCCAGCAGCTTAGCGATCGTGTCGGACAGGGATGGGAATGAGCAGTTCTTC
CASSLAIVSDRDGNEQFF
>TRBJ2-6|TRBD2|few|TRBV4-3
TGCGCCAGCAGCCAAGGGGAGCCAGGACTAGCCGGAAGTGGGGCCAACGTCCTGACTTTC
CASSQGEPGLAGSGANVLTF
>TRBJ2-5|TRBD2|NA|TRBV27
TGTGCCAGCAGTCCCCGGACTAGCGGAGCTCAAGATGGGACCCAGTACTTC
CASSPRTSGAQDGTQYF
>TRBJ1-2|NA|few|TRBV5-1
TGCGCCAGCAGCTTGGACTCGGATCTTAACTATGGCTACACCTTC
CASSLDSDLNYGYTF
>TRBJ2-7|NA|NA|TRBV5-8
TGTGCCAGCAGCGGGGGACCAGGTACCTACGTATCTTTTGGGGAGCAGTACTTC
CASSGGPGTYVSFGEQYF
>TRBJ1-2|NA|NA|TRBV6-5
TGTGCCAGTAACGTCCCTGGGGGGGATCGTGGCTACACCTTC
CASNVPGGDRGYTF
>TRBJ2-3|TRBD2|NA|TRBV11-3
TGTGCCAGCAGCTCTAGCGGGAGCACAGATACGCAGTATTTT
CASSSSGSTDTQYF
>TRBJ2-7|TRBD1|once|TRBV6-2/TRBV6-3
TGTGCCAGCAGTTACACACCGGGACAGGGGTCCCACGAGCAGTACTTC
CASSYTPGQGSHEQYF
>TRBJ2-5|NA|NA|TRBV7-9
TGTGCCAGCAGCTATCCAGGGGAAGAGACCCAGTACTTC
CASSYPGEETQYF
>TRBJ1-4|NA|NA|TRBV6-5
TGTGCCAGCGGATTCGACCGAGCAACTAATGAAAAACTGTTTTTT
CASGFDRATNEKLFF
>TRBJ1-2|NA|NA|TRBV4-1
TGCGCCAGCAGCCAACTCACAGGGAGGAGCACCTTC
CASSQLTGRSTF
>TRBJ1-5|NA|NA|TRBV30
TGTGCCTGGAGTGGAACAGTGGGCAATCAGCCCCAGCATTTT
CAWSGTVGNQPQHF
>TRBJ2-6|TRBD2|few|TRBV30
TGTGCCTGGAGGCACTCGCAGGGAGGGTGGTCTGGGGCCAACGTCCTGACTTTC
CAWRHSQGGWSGANVLTF
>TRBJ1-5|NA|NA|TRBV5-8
TGTGCCAGCAGCTTTCGGGACCAGCCCCAGCATTTT
CASSFRDQPQHF
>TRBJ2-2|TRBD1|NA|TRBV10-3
TGTGCCATCAGGACAGGGGAGGCGAACACCGGGGAGCTGTTTTTT
CAIRTGEANTGELFF
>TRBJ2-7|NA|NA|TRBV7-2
TGTGCCAGCAGCCGGGGGGCCGTCTCCTACGAGCAGTACTTC
CASSRGAVSYEQYF
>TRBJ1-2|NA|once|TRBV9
TGTGCCAGCAGCGTAGGGGCAGGGTACTACTATGGCTACACCTTC
CASSVGAGYYYGYTF
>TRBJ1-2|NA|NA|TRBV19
TGTGCCAGTAGTACGCAGGGGACCAACTATGGCTACACCTTC
CASSTQGTNYGYTF
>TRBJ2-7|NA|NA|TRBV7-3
TGTGCCAGCAGCTTAGGTGTTGACTACGAGCAGTACTTC
CASSLGVDYEQYF
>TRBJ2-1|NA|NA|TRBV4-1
TGCGCCAGCAGAGGGTTGAGGGGCCGTAGCTCCTACAATGAGCAGTTCTTC
CASRGLRGRSSYNEQFF
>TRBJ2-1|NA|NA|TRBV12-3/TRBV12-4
TGTGCCAGCAGTTTAGAGGGCAGTAATGAGCAGTTCTTC
CASSLEGSNEQFF
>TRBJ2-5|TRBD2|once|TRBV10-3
TGTGCCATCAGTGATCCCAACACTAGCGGGAGAAGGTTTGGAGAGACCCAGTACTTC
CAISDPNTSGRRFGETQYF
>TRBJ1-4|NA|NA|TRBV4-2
TGTGCCAGCAGCCCGTCTCTGGGTGCAACTAATGAAAAACTGTTTTTT
CASSPSLGATNEKLFF
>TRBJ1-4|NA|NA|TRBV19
TGTGCCAGTAGTTTCGGGACAACTAATGAAAAACTGTTTTTT
CASSFGTTNEKLFF
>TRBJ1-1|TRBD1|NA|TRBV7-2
TGTGCCAGCAGCTTAGTTGTCGGGACAGAACCAGAAGCTTTCTTT
CASSLVVGTEPEAFF
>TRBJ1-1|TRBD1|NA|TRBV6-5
TGTGCCAGCAGTCCGCAGGGGGCTGGTGTCGCTGAAGCTTTCTTT
CASSPQGAGVAEAFF
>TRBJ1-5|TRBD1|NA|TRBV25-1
TGTGCCAGCAGTGACCGACAGGGTATGAGCAATCAGCCCCAGCATTTT
CASSDRQGMSNQPQHF
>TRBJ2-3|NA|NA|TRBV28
TGTGCCAGCAGGCCATGGCTTAATAGCGCAGATACGCAGTATTTT
CASRPWLNSADTQYF
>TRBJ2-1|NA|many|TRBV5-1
TGCGCCAGCAGCTTGGCCGACAGCTCCTACAATGAGCAGTTCTTC
CASSLADSSYNEQFF
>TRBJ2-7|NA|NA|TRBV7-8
TGTGCCAGCAGCCCACTCCGGGACTCCTGGGAGCAGTACTTC
CASSPLRDSWEQYF
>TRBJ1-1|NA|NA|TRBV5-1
TGCGCCAGCAGCTTGGGACGACGGCCCTCTAACACTGAAGCTTTCTTT
CASSLGRRPSNTEAFF
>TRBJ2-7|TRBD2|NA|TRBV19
TGTGCCACCGCACTAGCGGGAGCCTCCTACGAGCAGTACTTC
CATALAGASYEQYF
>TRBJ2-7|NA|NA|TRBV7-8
TGTGCCAGCAGCCGGGGGGGACAGCTCTACGAGCAGTACTTC
CASSRGGQLYEQYF
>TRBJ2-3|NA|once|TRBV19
TGTGCCAGTGCTCACGGGAGTGGGACAGATACGCAGTATTTT
CASAHGSGTDTQYF
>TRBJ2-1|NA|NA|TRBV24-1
TGTGCCACCAGTAAGGGTGGGGTCTACAATGAGCAGTTCTTC
CATSKGGVYNEQFF
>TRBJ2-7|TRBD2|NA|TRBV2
TGTGCCAGCAGTGAGGTGGGACTAGCCTACGAGCAGTACTTC
CASSEVGLAYEQYF
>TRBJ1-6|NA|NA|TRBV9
TGTGCCAGCAGCGTAGCCCCCAGAAGCTCCTATAATTCACCCCTCCACTTT
CASSVAPRSSYNSPLHF
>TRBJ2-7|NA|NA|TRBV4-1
TGCGCCAGCAGCCAAGATGGGGGGATCGGATACGAGCAGTACTTC
CASSQDGGIGYEQYF
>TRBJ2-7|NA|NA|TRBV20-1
TGCAGTGCGAGTGCCCCGGGACCTACCTACGAGCAGTACTTC
CSASAPGPTYEQYF
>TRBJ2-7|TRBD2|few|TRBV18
TGTGCCAGCTCACTCCGGGCCCCGAAGGTGGGACTAGCGGCCTACGAGCAGTACTTC
CASSLRAPKVGLAAYEQYF
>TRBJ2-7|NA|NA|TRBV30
TGTGCCTGGAGGCAGTCGTGGACTTCCCCCTACGAGCAGTACTTC
CAWRQSWTSPYEQYF